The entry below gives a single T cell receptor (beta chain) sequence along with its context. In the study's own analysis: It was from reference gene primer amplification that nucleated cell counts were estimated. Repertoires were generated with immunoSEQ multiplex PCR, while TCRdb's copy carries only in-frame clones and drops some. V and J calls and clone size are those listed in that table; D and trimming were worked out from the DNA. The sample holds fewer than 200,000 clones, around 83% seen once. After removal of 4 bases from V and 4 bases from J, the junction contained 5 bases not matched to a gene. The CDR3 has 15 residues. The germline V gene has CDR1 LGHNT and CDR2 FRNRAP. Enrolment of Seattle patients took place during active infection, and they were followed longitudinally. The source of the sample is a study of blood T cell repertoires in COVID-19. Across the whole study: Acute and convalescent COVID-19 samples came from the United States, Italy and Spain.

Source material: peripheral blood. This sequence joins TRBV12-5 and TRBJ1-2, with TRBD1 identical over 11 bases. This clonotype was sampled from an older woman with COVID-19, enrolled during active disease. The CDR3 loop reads CASGSSGTGGYGYTF. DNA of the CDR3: TGTGCTAGTGGTTCCTCCGGGACAGGGGGCTATGGCTACACCTTC.